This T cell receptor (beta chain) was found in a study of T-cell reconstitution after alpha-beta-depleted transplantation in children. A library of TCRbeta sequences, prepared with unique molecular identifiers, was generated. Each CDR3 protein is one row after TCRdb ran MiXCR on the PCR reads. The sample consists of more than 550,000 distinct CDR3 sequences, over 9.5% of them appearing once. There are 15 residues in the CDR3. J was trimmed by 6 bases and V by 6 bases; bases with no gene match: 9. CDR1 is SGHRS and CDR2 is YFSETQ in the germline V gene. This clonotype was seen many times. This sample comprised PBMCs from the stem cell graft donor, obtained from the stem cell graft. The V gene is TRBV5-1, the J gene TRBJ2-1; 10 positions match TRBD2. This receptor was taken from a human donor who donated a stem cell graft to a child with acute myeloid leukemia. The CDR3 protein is CASTLGLAESNEQFF. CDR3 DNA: TGCGCCAGCACCCTAGGACTAGCGGAGAGCAATGAGCAGTTCTTC.